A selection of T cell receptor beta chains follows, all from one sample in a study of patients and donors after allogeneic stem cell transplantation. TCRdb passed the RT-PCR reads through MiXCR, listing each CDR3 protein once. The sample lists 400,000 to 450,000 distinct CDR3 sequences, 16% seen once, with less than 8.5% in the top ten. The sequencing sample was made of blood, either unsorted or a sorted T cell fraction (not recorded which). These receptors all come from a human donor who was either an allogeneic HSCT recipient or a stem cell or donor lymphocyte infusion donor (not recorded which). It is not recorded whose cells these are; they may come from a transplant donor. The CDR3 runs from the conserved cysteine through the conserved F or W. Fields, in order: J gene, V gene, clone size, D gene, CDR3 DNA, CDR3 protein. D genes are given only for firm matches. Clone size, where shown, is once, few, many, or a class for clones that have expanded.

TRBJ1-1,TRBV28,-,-,TGTGCCAGCAGTTTTCCCTACACCCCTCAGGGTGCGGCCACTGAAGCTTTCTTT,CASSFPYTPQGAATEAFF
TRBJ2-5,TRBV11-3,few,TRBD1,TGTGCCAGCAGCTCCACCGGGACAGGGAAGACCCAGTACTTC,CASSSTGTGKTQYF
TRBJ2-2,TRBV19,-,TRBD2,TGTGCCAGTAGTATAGATGGGACTAGCGGTAACACCGGGGAGCTGTTTTTT,CASSIDGTSGNTGELFF
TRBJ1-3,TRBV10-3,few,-,TGTGCCATCAGTGCGGCGGGGCTGTCTGGAAACACCATATATTTT,CAISAAGLSGNTIYF
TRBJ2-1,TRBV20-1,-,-,TGCAGTGCTAGCCAAAGGAGGGTCCCCTACAATGAGCAGTTCTTC,CSASQRRVPYNEQFF
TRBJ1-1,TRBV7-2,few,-,TGTGCCAGCAGCTCATTTCGGTCTACTGAAGCTTTCTTT,CASSSFRSTEAFF
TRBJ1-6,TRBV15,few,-,TGTGCCACCAGCAGAGAAGGCCCAGCACCCCTCCACTTT,CATSREGPAPLHF
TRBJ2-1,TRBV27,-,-,TGTGCCAGCAGTCCCCCAGGGGCCAGGGTACATGAGCAGTTCTTC,CASSPPGARVHEQFF
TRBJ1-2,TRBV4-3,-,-,TGCGCCAGCAGCCAAGTGAAGGCGCCGCGCTATGGCTACACCTTC,CASSQVKAPRYGYTF
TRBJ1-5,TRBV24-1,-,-,TGTGCCACCAGTGATGGAAACAGGGAAATAGGCAATCAGCCCCAGCATTTT,CATSDGNREIGNQPQHF
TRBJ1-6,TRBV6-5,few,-,TGTGCCAGCAGTTTCCGGGACAACACTTCACCCCTCCACTTT,CASSFRDNTSPLHF
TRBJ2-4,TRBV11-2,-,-,TGTGCCAGCAGCTTATGGTCGGAGCCCAACTTC,CASSLWSEPNF
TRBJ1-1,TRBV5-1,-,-,TGCGCCAGCAGCTTTCTCGGGCCCCCGAACACTGAAGCTTTCTTT,CASSFLGPPNTEAFF
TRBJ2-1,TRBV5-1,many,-,TGCGCCAGCAGCTTGGCCCCTATATCCACCTACAATGAGCAGTTCTTC,CASSLAPISTYNEQFF
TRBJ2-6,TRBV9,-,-,TGTGCCAGCAGCGTAGAGGGCACTGGGGCCAACGTCCTGACTTTC,CASSVEGTGANVLTF
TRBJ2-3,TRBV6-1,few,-,TGTGCCAGCAGCCACCTGGCGCGAAGGTACACAGATACGCAGTATTTT,CASSHLARRYTDTQYF
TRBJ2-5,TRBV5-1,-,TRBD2,TGCGCCAGCAGCATGACTAGCGGGAGGCAAGAGACCCAGTACTTC,CASSMTSGRQETQYF
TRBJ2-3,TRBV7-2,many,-,TGTGCCAGCAGTCCCAGAGATACGCAGTATTTT,CASSPRDTQYF
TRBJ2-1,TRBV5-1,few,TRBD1,TGCGCCAGCACCAGGGACAGCTATATTGATGAGCAGTTCTTC,CASTRDSYIDEQFF
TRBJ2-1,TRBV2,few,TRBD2,TGTGCCAGCATGCCCTTCGGGACTAGCGGGGCCAATGAGCAGTTCTTC,CASMPFGTSGANEQFF
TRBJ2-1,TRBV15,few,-,TGTGCCACCAGCAGATTGAGAGAACACAATGAGCAGTTCTTC,CATSRLREHNEQFF
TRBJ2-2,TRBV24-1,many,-,TGTGCCACCGGTGGGGGCGTGACCGGGGAGCTGTTTTTT,CATGGGVTGELFF
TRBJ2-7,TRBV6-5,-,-,TGTGCCAGCAGTTCCGAAGCACACGCCGCCGGCGAGCAGTACTTC,CASSSEAHAAGEQYF
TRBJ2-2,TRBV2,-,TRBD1,TGTGCCACCGACCCAGGACAGGGGAACACCGGGGAGCTGTTTTTT,CATDPGQGNTGELFF
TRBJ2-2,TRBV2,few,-,TGTGCCAATAGACAGACGGAGGCCGGGGAGCTGTTTTTT,CANRQTEAGELFF
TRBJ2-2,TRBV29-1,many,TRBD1,TGCAGCGTTGAAGATGACAGGGGGCTAACCGGGGAGCTGTTTTTT,CSVEDDRGLTGELFF
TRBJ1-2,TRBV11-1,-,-,TGTGCCAGCAGCCCTTTTGGGACGGCGGAGAACTATGGCTACACCTTC,CASSPFGTAENYGYTF
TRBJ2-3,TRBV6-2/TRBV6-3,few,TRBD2,TGTGCCAGCAGCCCGACTAGCGGGGGAAGCACAGATACGCAGTATTTT,CASSPTSGGSTDTQYF
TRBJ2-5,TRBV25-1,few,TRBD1,TGTGCCAGCAGTGAATGGGACAGGGATCCAGAGACCCAGTACTTC,CASSEWDRDPETQYF
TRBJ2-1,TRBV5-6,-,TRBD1,TGTGCCAGCAGCCAAGGGGGACAGGGGGTACCTAACTACAATGAGCAGTTCTTC,CASSQGGQGVPNYNEQFF